Presented here are 18 T cell receptor beta chains from one specimen sequenced in a study of cytomegalovirus exposure and HLA in healthy donors. Amplification used 60 Vbeta primers and 13 Jbeta primers. Clones were sequenced by immunoSEQ multiplex PCR, and TCRdb holds only the in-frame ones, with some missing. The repertoire holds 130,000 to 150,000 clones, with 80% as singletons. The sequencing sample was made of PBMCs. The receptors here all came from a man in his forties in good health and CMV-seronegative.

This chain uses TRBV11-2 with TRBJ2-3; 10 nucleotides line up with TRBD2. The CDR3 extends over 17 amino acids. Germline trimming cut 5 bases from V and 2 bases from J; bases unmatched to any gene: 10. Germline V gene data show CDR1 as SGHAT and CDR2 as FQNNGV. The CDR3 nucleotides are TGTGCCAGCAGCAGGGCTAGCGGGGGAGTTCTCACAGATACGCAGTATTTT. The encoded protein is CASSRASGGVLTDTQYF.

J is TRBJ2-1 and V is TRBV28; 8 bases fit TRBD1. Trimming removed 6 bases from V and 3 bases from J; junction bases left unmatched: 1. The CDR3 sequence is 13 residues long. CDR1 and CDR2 from the germline V gene are MDHEN and SYDVKM. CDR3 in amino acids: CASRDRDYNEQFF. The CDR3 coding sequence is TGTGCCAGCAGGGACAGGGACTACAATGAGCAGTTCTTC. Full variable domain (remainder filled in from reference TRBV28 and TRBJ2-1): DVKVTQSSRYLVKRTGEKVFLECVQDMDHENMFWYRQDPGLGLRLIYFSYDVKMKEKGDIPEGYSVSREKKERFSLILESASTNQTSMYLCASRDRDYNEQFFGPGTRLTVL.

This chain connects TRBV5-1 to TRBJ2-3, with a possible D match to TRBD2 (7 bases). The CDR3 sequence is 15 residues long. The V end was cut by 7 bases, the J end by 3 bases, with 18 bases between. Per the germline V gene, CDR1 is SGHRS and CDR2 is YFSETQ. The CDR3 sequence: CASGPMGGRTDTQYF. The CDR3 DNA sequence: TGCGCCAGCGGCCCGATGGGGGGGCGTACAGATACGCAGTATTTT.

This chain connects TRBV28 to TRBJ1-2; D remains ambiguous. Germline assignment: CDR1 MDHEN and CDR2 SYDVKM. There are 12 residues in the CDR3. V lost 5 bases to trimming and J lost 13 bases, with 17 bases between them. The CDR3 coding sequence is TGTGCCAGCAGTGGGAGGACGATCAGTGTCACCTTC. Amino acid sequence: CASSGRTISVTF.

The J gene is TRBJ1-6, the V gene TRBV18; 9 positions agree with TRBD1. There are 14 residues in the CDR3. Trimming cost V 4 bases and J 10 bases; bases outside gene matches: 5. Germline values: CDR1 KGHSH, CDR2 LQKENI. In nucleotides, the CDR3 is TGTGCCAGCTCACTGGACAGGGGTGCATCACCCCTCCACTTT. Residues: CASSLDRGASPLHF.

On this clone: The junction differs from germline at one of its ends, possibly a read error. This chain joins TRBV9 and TRBJ1-2, with 7 positions matching TRBD1. Looked up from germline, CDR1 is SGDLS and CDR2 is YYNGEE. This CDR3 comprises 13 residues. CDR3 in DNA: TGTGCCAGCAGCTTTGACAGGGAGAAGAGCAACGCCTTC. Its translation: CASSFDREKSNAF.

J is TRBJ2-3 and V is TRBV29-1, with D tentatively TRBD1 (5 bases). The CDR3 has 13 amino acids. In germline, CDR1 is SQVTM, CDR2 ANQGSEA. V lost 7 bases to trimming and J lost 3 bases, with 14 bases between them. CDR3 loop: CSAERTRTDTQYF. The CDR3 DNA sequence: TGCAGCGCCGAGAGGACACGTACAGATACGCAGTATTTT.

This chain joins TRBV9 and TRBJ1-2; possibly TRBD1 for D (5 bases). Looked up from germline, CDR1 is SGDLS and CDR2 is YYNGEE. Trimming stripped 4 bases from V and 5 bases from J, with 9 bases between. CDR3 length equals 12 residues. CDR3 sequence: CASSSDSYGYTF. The DNA for the CDR3 is TGTGCCAGCAGCTCCGACAGTTATGGCTACACCTTC.

The chain's CDR3 is CASSIHRGQRDTEAFF. The CDR3 bases are TGTGCCAGTAGTATCCACAGGGGGCAACGGGACACTGAAGCTTTCTTT. This chain connects TRBV19 to TRBJ1-1; 9 nucleotides agree with TRBD1. There are 16 residues in the CDR3. CDR1 is LNHDA, CDR2 SQIVND, per germline (reference sequence). V shed 3 bases and J 3 bases; nucleotides not matched to a gene: 8.

V gene TRBV2 combines with J gene TRBJ2-7, with a tentative D call TRBD2 (5 bases). This CDR3 has 14 amino acids. CDR1 and CDR2 from the germline V gene are SNHLY and FYNNEI. Trimming took off 4 bases at V and 1 base at J, with 11 bases between the two ends. The CDR3 DNA sequence: TGTGCCAGCAGTGCAACGGAGGTATCCTACGAGCAGTACTTC. Its protein is CASSATEVSYEQYF. Full variable domain (remainder filled in from reference TRBV2 and TRBJ2-7): EPEVTQTPSHQVTQMGQEVILRCVPISNHLYFYWYRQILGQKVEFLVSFYNNEISEKSEIFDDQFSVERPDGSNFTLKIRSTKLEDSAMYFCASSATEVSYEQYFGPGTRLTVT.

This chain uses TRBV30 with TRBJ2-6; possible D gene TRBD1, 6 bases. The length of the CDR3 is 15 residues. Per germline, CDR1 GTSNPN and CDR2 SVGIG (reference sequence). V was cut by 3 bases and J by 1 base, with 10 bases left in between. In DNA form, the CDR3 reads TGTGCCTGGAGGGGGGCAAGATCTGGGGCCAACGTCCTGACTTTC. Protein: CAWRGARSGANVLTF. The full variable domain, in which reference TRBV30 and TRBJ2-6 provide the parts outside the CDR3, is SQTIHQWPATLVQPVGSPLSLECTVEGTSNPNLYWYRQAAGRGLQLLFYSVGIGQISSEVPQNLSASRPQDRQFILSSKKLLLSDSGFYLCAWRGARSGANVLTFGAGSRLTVL.

The rearrangement uses TRBV30 and TRBJ1-6, with TRBD1 matching over 9 bases. J gave up 8 bases and V 2 bases, and 7 bases lay outside the gene matches. Per the germline V gene, CDR1 is GTSNPN and CDR2 is SVGIG (reference sequence). The length of the CDR3 is 15 residues. In DNA, the CDR3 is TGTGCCTGGAGTAAATCCGGGACAGGGTATTCACCCCTCCACTTT. Protein: CAWSKSGTGYSPLHF.

The chain joins TRBV19 to TRBJ2-5, with 8 bases fitting TRBD1. V trimming: 2 bases; J trimming: 6 bases; junction bases outside the gene matches: 11. CDR3 size: 16 residues. In germline, CDR1 is LNHDA, CDR2 SQIVND (reference sequence). The chain's CDR3 is CASSIPGQGGGKTQYF. DNA of the CDR3: TGTGCCAGTAGTATACCTGGACAGGGAGGAGGGAAGACCCAGTACTTC.

V usage is TRBV19 and J usage is TRBJ1-1; D remains unclear. CDR3 length: 15 residues. Per the germline V gene, CDR1 is LNHDA and CDR2 is SQIVND (reference sequence). With 6 bases removed from V and 0 bases from J, the gap between germline ends came to 14 bases. CDR3: CASSLTRDMNTEAFF. The DNA of the CDR3 is TGTGCCAGTAGCCTAACCCGTGACATGAACACTGAAGCTTTCTTT.

The chain uses TRBV6-5 and TRBJ1-2; D unclear. The CDR3 totals 15 residues. The V gene's germline CDR1 is MNHEY and CDR2 SVGAGI. Trimming removed 8 bases from V and 5 bases from J, with 21 bases in between. The CDR3, as DNA: TGTGCCAGCCCCAGCCGTTTTTGGGAGGGTTATGGCTACACCTTC. Translated, it gives CASPSRFWEGYGYTF.

The V and J genes are TRBV6-5 and TRBJ2-7; 7 nucleotides agree with TRBD1. The V and J ends lost 6 bases and 4 bases, in that order; junction bases with no gene match: 3. Germline V gives CDR1 MNHEY, CDR2 SVGAGI. This CDR3 is built from 12 residues. The CDR3 DNA reads as TGTGCCAGCAGCGACAGGGCTTACGAGCAGTACTTC. It yields the protein CASSDRAYEQYF.

V usage is TRBV9 and J usage is TRBJ2-2; TRBD2 is a possible D gene (6 bases). V shed 4 bases and J shed 4 bases, with 17 bases lying between them. Germline V gives CDR1 SGDLS, CDR2 YYNGEE. The CDR3 length is 16 residues. CDR3 nucleotides: TGTGCCAGCAGCCCCCAAGGACTTAGCGGCACCGGGGAGCTGTTTTTT. Encoded protein: CASSPQGLSGTGELFF.

V gene TRBV27 combines with J gene TRBJ2-2; TRBD1 agrees at 10 bases. The V and J ends lost 6 bases and 5 bases, in that order; junction bases with no gene match: 12. Germline V CDR1 and CDR2: MNHEY, SMNVEV (reference sequence). CDR3 size: 17 residues. CDR3 in DNA: TGTGCCAGCAGATTCTTGGCGGGGACAGGGGAGACCGGGGAGCTGTTTTTT. Protein: CASRFLAGTGETGELFF.